This record concerns one T cell receptor (beta chain) sequence. This entry belongs to a study of blood T cell repertoires in COVID-19. Patients of the Seattle cohort, enrolled during active infection, were followed longitudinally. Measured with immunoSEQ multiplex PCR; TCRdb has only the in-frame clones, and not every one. Of about 130,000 clones listed, more than 75% are singletons. The V and J ends lost 0 bases and 8 bases respectively, with 16 bases between them. The germline gives CDR1 SQVTM, CDR2 ANQGSEA. This CDR3 comprises 14 residues. The rearrangement links TRBV29-1 to TRBJ1-2; tentatively, D is TRBD1 (5 bases). The sequence was collected from a woman in her 70s with COVID-19, enrolled during active disease. The sample taken for sequencing was peripheral blood. The CDR3 reads CSVEDGAGGEGYTF. The CDR3 nucleotides read TGCAGCGTTGAAGATGGAGCCGGGGGGGAGGGCTACACCTTC.